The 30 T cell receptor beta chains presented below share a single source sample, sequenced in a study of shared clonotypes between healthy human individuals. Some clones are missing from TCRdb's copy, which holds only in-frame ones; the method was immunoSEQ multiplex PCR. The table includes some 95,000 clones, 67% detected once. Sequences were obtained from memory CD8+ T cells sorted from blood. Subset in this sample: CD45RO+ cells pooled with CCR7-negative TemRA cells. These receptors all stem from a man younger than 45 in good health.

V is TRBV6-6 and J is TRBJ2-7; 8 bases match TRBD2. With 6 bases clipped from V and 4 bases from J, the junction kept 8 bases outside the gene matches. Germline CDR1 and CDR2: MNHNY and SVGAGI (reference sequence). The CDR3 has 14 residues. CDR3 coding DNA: TGTGCCAGCAGGAAGCGGGAGTTGTGGTACGAGCAGTACTTC. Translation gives CASRKRELWYEQYF.

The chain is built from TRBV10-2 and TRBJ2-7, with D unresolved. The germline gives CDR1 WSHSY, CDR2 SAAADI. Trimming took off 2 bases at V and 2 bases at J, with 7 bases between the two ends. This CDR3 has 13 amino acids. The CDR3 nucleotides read TGCGCCAGCAGTGAGGTGTCACCCTACGAGCAGTACTTC. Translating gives CASSEVSPYEQYF.

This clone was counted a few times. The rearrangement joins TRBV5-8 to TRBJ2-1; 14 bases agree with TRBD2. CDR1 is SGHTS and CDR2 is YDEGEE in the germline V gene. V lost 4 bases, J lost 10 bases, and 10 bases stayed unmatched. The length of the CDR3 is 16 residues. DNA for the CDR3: TGTGCCAGCAGCGCCGGGACTAGCGGGAGTTTGGTAGAGCAGTTCTTC. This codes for CASSAGTSGSLVEQFF.

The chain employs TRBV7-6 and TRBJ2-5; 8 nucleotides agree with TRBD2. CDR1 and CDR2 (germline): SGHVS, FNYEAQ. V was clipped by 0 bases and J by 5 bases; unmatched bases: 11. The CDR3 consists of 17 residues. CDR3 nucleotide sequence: TGTGCCAGCAGCTTAGCGAGAGCGGGAGTGGGAAGGGAGACCCAGTACTTC. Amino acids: CASSLARAGVGRETQYF.

In nucleotides, the CDR3 is TGTGCCAGCAGTGAGCTGACAGGGGGAAGTGGAAACACCATATATTTT. Translated: CASSELTGGSGNTIYF. V is TRBV27 and J is TRBJ1-3, with 9 bases fitting TRBD1. The junction had 8 bases not matched to a gene; V was cut back by 5 bases and J by 3 bases. This CDR3 spans 16 amino acids. The germline V gene encodes CDR1 MNHEY and CDR2 SMNVEV (reference sequence).

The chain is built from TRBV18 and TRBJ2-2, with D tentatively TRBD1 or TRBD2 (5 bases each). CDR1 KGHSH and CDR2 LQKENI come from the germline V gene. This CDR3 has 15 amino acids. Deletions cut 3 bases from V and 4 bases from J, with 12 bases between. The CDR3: CASSPGRAGTGELFF. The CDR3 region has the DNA TGTGCCAGCTCACCGGGCAGGGCGGGCACCGGGGAGCTGTTTTTT.

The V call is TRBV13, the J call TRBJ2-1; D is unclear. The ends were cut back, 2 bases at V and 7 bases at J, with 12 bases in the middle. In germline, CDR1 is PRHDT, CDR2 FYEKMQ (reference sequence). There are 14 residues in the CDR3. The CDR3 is CASSLSGLGNEQFF. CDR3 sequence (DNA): TGTGCCAGCAGCTTAAGTGGTCTGGGGAATGAGCAGTTCTTC. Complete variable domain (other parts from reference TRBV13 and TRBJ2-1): AAGVIQSPRHLIKEKRETATLKCYPIPRHDTVYWYQQGPGQDPQFLISFYEKMQSDKGSIPDRFSAQQFSDYHSELNMSSLELGDSALYFCASSLSGLGNEQFFGPGTRLTVL.

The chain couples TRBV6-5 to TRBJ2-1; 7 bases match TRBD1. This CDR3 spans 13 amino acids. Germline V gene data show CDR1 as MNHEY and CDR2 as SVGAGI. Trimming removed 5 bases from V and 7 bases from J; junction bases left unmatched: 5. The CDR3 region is CASSEEDRNEQFF. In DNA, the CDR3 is TGTGCCAGCAGTGAAGAGGACAGGAATGAGCAGTTCTTC.

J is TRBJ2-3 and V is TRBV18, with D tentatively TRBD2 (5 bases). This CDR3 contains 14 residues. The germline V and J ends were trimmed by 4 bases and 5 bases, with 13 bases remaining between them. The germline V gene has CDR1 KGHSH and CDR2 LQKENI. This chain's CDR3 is CASSQSSIGDTQYF. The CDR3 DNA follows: TGTGCCAGCTCACAGTCTAGCATTGGAGATACGCAGTATTTT.

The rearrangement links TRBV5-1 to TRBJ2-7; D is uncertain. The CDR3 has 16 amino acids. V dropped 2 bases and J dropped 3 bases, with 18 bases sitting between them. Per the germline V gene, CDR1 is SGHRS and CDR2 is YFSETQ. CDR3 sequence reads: CASSLIHGADIYEQYF. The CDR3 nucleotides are TGCGCCAGCAGCTTAATTCACGGAGCAGATATCTACGAGCAGTACTTC. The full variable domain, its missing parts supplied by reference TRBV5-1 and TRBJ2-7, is KAGVTQTPRYLIKTRGQQVTLSCSPISGHRSVSWYQQTPGQGLQFLFEYFSETQRNKGNFPGRFSGRQFSNSRSEMNVSTLELGDSALYLCASSLIHGADIYEQYFGPGTRLTVT.

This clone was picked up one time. The DNA of the CDR3 is TGTGCCAGCAGCTTGGGCCTAACTAGCGGGCGCTTTAACAATGAGCAGTTCTTC. As protein: CASSLGLTSGRFNNEQFF. The chain is built from TRBV7-9 and TRBJ2-1, with 9 positions matching TRBD2. The CDR3 loop spans 18 amino acids. The V and J ends lost 3 bases and 5 bases, in that order; junction bases with no gene match: 14. CDR1 and CDR2 (germline): SEHNR, FQNEAQ (reference sequence).

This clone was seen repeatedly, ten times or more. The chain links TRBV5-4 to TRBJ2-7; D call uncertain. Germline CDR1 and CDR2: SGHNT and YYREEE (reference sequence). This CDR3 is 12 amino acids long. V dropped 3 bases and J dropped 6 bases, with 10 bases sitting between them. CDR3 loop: CASSSEQVEQYF. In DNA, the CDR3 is TGTGCCAGCAGCTCGGAGCAAGTCGAGCAGTACTTC.

Here the CDR3 DNA reads TGTGCCAGCAGCCCCCGGGGAGGACTAAGGTACAATGAGCAGTTCTTC. Residues: CASSPRGGLRYNEQFF. This chain uses TRBV9 with TRBJ2-1; tentatively, D is TRBD2 (6 bases). Germline CDR1 SGDLS, CDR2 YYNGEE. This CDR3 is built from 16 residues. The ends were cut back, 4 bases at V and 4 bases at J, with 18 bases in the middle.

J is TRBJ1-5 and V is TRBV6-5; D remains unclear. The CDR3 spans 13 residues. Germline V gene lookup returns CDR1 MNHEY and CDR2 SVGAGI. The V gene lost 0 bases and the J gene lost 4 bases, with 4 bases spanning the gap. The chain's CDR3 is CASSYSRNQPQHF. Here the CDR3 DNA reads TGTGCCAGCAGTTACTCTAGAAATCAGCCCCAGCATTTT.

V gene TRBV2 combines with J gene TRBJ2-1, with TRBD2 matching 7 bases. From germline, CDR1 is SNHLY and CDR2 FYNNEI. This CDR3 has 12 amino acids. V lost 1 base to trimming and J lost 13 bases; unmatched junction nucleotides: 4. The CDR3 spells CASSEGLAFQFF. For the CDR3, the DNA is TGTGCCAGCAGTGAAGGACTAGCTTTCCAGTTCTTC.

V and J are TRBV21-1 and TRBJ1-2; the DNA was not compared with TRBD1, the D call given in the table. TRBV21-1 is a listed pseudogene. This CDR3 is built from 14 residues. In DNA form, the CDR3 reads TGTGCCAGCATCGTAACAGAGACCTACTATGGCTACACCTTC. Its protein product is CASIVTETYYGYTF.

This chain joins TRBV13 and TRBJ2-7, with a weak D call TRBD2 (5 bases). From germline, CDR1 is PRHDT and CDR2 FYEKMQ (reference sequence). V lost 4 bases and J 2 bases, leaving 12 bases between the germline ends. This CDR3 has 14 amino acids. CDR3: CASSSPRGPYEQYF. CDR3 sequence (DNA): TGTGCCAGCAGCTCACCCCGGGGTCCCTACGAGCAGTACTTC.

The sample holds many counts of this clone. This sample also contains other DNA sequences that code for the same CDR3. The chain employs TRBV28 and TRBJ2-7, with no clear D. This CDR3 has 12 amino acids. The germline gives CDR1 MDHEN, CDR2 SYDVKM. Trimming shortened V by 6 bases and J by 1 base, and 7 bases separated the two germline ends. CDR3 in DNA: TGTGCCAGCAGGGCACCATCCTACGAGCAGTACTTC. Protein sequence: CASRAPSYEQYF.

CDR3 sequence (DNA): TGTGCCAGTAGTATAGATCTATTGGAGGGACAGGGTGTTGGGCAGCCCCAGCATTTT. Translating gives CASSIDLLEGQGVGQPQHF. The chain is built from TRBV19 and TRBJ1-5; 9 nucleotides align to TRBD1. V dropped 0 bases and J dropped 7; count of bases not matched to a gene: 16. This CDR3 comprises 19 residues. Germline V gene sequence: CDR1 LNHDA, CDR2 SQIVND (reference sequence). The full variable domain, with the rest looked up from reference TRBV19 and TRBJ1-5, is DGGITQSPKYLFRKEGQNVTLSCEQNLNHDAMYWYRQDPGQGLRLIYYSQIVNDFQKGDIAEGYSVSREKKESFPLTVTSAQKNPTAFYLCASSIDLLEGQGVGQPQHFGDGTRLSIL.

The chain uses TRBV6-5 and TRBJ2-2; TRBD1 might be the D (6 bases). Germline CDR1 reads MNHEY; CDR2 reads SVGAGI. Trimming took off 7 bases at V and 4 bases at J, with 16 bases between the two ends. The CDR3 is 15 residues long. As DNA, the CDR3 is TGTGCCAGCAAGGGATTCACAGGGAGCACCGGGGAGCTGTTTTTT. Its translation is CASKGFTGSTGELFF.

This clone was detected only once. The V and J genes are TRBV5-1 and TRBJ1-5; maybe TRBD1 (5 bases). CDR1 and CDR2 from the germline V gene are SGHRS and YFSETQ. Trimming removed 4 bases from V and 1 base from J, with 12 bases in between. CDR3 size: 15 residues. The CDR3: CASSLSGGSNQPQHF. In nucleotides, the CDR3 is TGCGCCAGCAGCCTGAGCGGGGGAAGCAATCAGCCCCAGCATTTT.

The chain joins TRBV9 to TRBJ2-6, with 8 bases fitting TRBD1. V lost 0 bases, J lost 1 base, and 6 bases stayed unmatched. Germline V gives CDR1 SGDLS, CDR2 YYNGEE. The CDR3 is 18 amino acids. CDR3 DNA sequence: TGTGCCAGCAGCGTAGCATTGACAGGGGCTTCTGGGGCCAACGTCCTGACTTTC. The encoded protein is CASSVALTGASGANVLTF.

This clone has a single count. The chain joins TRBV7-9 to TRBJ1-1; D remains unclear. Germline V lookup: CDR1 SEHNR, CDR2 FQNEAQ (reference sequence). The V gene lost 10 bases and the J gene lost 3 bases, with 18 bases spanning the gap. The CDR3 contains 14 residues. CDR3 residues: CATTRVGQDTEAFF. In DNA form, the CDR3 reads TGTGCCACGACGAGGGTCGGGCAGGACACTGAAGCTTTCTTT.

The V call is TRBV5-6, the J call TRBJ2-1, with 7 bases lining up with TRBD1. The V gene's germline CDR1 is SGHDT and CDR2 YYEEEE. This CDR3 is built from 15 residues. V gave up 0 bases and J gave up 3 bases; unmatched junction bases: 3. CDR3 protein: CASSLVGTDYNEQFF. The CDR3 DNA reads TGTGCCAGCAGCTTGGTGGGGACAGACTACAATGAGCAGTTCTTC.

This CDR3 is CASSELRQGKILGEKLFF. Written as DNA, the CDR3 is TGTGCCAGCAGTGAGTTAAGGCAGGGGAAGATCCTAGGTGAAAAACTGTTTTTT. The chain couples TRBV25-1 to TRBJ1-4; tentatively, D is TRBD1 (6 bases). Germline V lookup: CDR1 MGHDK, CDR2 SYGVNS. CDR3 length: 18 amino acids. The ends were cut back, 3 bases at V and 7 bases at J, with 24 bases in the middle.

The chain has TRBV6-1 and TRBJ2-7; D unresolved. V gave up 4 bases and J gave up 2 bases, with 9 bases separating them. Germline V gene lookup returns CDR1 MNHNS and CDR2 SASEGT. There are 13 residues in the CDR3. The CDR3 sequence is CASSAAPTYEQYF. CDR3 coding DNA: TGTGCCAGCAGTGCGGCCCCCACCTACGAGCAGTACTTC.

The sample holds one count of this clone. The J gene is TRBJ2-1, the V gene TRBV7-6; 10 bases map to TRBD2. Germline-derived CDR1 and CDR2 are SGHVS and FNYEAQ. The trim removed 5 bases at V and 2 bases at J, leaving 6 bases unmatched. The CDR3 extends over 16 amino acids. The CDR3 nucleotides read TGTGCCAGCAGCGCCCGGACTAGCGGAGCCTACAATGAGCAGTTCTTC. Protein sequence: CASSARTSGAYNEQFF.

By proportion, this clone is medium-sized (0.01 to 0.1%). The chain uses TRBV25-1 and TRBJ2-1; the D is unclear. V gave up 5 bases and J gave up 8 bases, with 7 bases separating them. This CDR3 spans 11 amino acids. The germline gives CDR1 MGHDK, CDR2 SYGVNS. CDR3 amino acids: CASSHGDEQFF. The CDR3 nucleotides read TGTGCCAGCAGTCACGGCGATGAGCAGTTCTTC. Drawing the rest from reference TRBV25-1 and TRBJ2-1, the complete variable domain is EADIYQTPRYLVIGTGKKITLECSQTMGHDKMYWYQQDPGMELHLIHYSYGVNSTEKGDLSSESTVSRIRTEHFPLTLESARPSHTSQYLCASSHGDEQFFGPGTRLTVL.

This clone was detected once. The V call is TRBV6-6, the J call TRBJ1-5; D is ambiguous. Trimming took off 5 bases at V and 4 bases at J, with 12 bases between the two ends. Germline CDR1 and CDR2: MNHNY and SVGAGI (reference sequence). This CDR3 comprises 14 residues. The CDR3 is CASSNGRSNQPQHF. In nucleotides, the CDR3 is TGTGCCAGCAGTAATGGACGGTCAAATCAGCCCCAGCATTTT.

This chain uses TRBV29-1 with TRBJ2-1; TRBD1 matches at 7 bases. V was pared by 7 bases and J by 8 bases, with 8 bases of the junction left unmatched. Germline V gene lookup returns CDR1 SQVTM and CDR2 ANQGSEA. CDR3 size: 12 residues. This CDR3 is CSADRAADEQFF. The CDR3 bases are TGCAGCGCCGACAGGGCGGCGGATGAGCAGTTCTTC.